The 13 T cell receptor beta chains reported below all come from one sample, sequenced in a study of CD8 T cells in Susac syndrome. cDNA came from about 0.5 to 1 ug RNA primed by random hexamers. TCRdb analysed the immunoSEQ multiplex PCR reads with MiXCR anew, one entry per CDR3 protein. This table holds approximately 280,000 distinct CDR3 sequences, approximately 81% found once. Sample: CD8+ T cells from PBMCs. These TCRs come from a human donor with multiple sclerosis.

The V call is TRBV27, the J call TRBJ1-6; 8 bases map to TRBD1. CDR1 MNHEY and CDR2 SMNVEV come from the germline V gene (reference sequence). V shed 5 bases and J 6 bases; nucleotides not matched to a gene: 6. The CDR3 length is 15 residues. In DNA, the CDR3 is TGTGCCAGCAGTCCTCGGGACAGGATTAATTCACCCCTCCACTTT. Amino acid sequence: CASSPRDRINSPLHF.

This clonotype appeared once. This chain joins TRBV5-6 and TRBJ1-2, with D uncertain. Germline V lookup: CDR1 SGHDT, CDR2 YYEEEE. The CDR3 runs to 13 residues. Trimming removed 5 bases from V and 6 bases from J, with 14 bases in between. The CDR3: CASRFLGEDGYTF. The CDR3 DNA is TGTGCCAGCAGGTTCCTCGGGGAGGATGGCTACACCTTC.

The genes are TRBV27 and TRBJ2-3; D uncertain. V gave up 3 bases and J gave up 1 base, with 5 bases separating them. Looked up from germline, CDR1 is MNHEY and CDR2 is SMNVEV (reference sequence). The CDR3 is made up of 13 amino acids. The CDR3 here is CASSFSGTDTQYF. DNA of the CDR3: TGTGCCAGCAGTTTTTCTGGCACAGATACGCAGTATTTT.

This rearrangement joins TRBV2 to TRBJ2-3; D is possibly TRBD2 (5 bases). Trimming cost V 4 bases and J 2 bases, with 10 bases left between them. The CDR3 spans 14 residues. Germline values: CDR1 SNHLY, CDR2 FYNNEI. Here the CDR3 DNA reads TGTGCCAGCAGTGGTGCGGGTTCCACAGATACGCAGTATTTT. It specifies CASSGAGSTDTQYF.

This sequence joins TRBV19 and TRBJ2-3; the D is unclear. The V end lost 5 bases, the J end lost 2 bases, and 17 bases lay between the germline ends. CDR1 LNHDA and CDR2 SQIVND come from the germline V gene (reference sequence). CDR3 length equals 16 residues. The CDR3 DNA follows: TGTGCCAGTAGTCTCTACTGGAGCCCCCCCACAGATACGCAGTATTTT. Its translation is CASSLYWSPPTDTQYF.

CDR3 DNA: TGTGCCAGCAGTTTACTACTGGGGGATACGCAGTATTTT. It specifies CASSLLLGDTQYF. This chain connects TRBV27 to TRBJ2-3; D gene ambiguous. Trimming cost V 2 bases and J 6 bases, with 9 bases left between them. There are 13 residues in the CDR3. Germline assignment: CDR1 MNHEY and CDR2 SMNVEV (reference sequence).

The chain uses TRBV10-3 and TRBJ1-1; 7 bases match TRBD1. Trimming removed 0 bases from V and 5 bases from J; junction bases left unmatched: 0. The CDR3 is 13 residues long. Germline assignment: CDR1 ENHRY and CDR2 SYGVKD. CDR3 sequence: CAISESQGTEAFF. DNA for the CDR3: TGTGCCATCAGTGAGTCACAGGGGACTGAAGCTTTCTTT.

V gene TRBV28 combines with J gene TRBJ2-7; TRBD2 aligns across 7 bases. The germline V gene has CDR1 MDHEN and CDR2 SYDVKM. Trimming cost V 2 bases and J 2 bases; bases outside gene matches: 6. This CDR3 has 15 residues. The CDR3 here is CASSLSGASAYEQYF. The CDR3 coding sequence is TGTGCCAGCAGTTTAAGCGGGGCTAGCGCCTACGAGCAGTACTTC. Full variable domain (remainder filled in from reference TRBV28 and TRBJ2-7): DVKVTQSSRYLVKRTGEKVFLECVQDMDHENMFWYRQDPGLGLRLIYFSYDVKMKEKGDIPEGYSVSREKKERFSLILESASTNQTSMYLCASSLSGASAYEQYFGPGTRLTVT.

The chain links TRBV2 to TRBJ2-6; D gene unclear. Germline-derived CDR1 and CDR2 are SNHLY and FYNNEI. CDR3 length: 15 residues. V was shortened by 2 bases and J by 0 bases, with 5 bases between the two germline ends. CDR3 amino acids: CASSEFDSGANVLTF. CDR3 nucleotides: TGTGCCAGCAGTGAATTTGACTCTGGGGCCAACGTCCTGACTTTC.

CDR3 coding DNA: TGTGCCAGCAGCTGGGACAGGGAATCCTACGAGCAGTACTTC. Translating it yields CASSWDRESYEQYF. The chain combines TRBV7-9 with TRBJ2-7; 9 nucleotides align to TRBD1. The CDR3 totals 14 residues. J was trimmed by 1 base and V by 4 bases; bases with no gene match: 2. CDR1 SEHNR and CDR2 FQNEAQ come from the germline V gene (reference sequence).

This clonotype was counted a few times. The chain employs TRBV5-4 and TRBJ2-7; D is unresolved. The CDR3 sequence is 16 residues long. Germline CDR1 and CDR2: SGHNT and YYREEE (reference sequence). Between the trimmed V and J ends, which lost 4 bases and 7 bases, there was a span of 24 bases. The CDR3 DNA follows: TGTGCCAGCAGCATACTACGTGAGCGTGGGGTTGGGGAGCAGTACTTC. Protein: CASSILRERGVGEQYF.

This chain joins TRBV7-9 and TRBJ2-1; the match to TRBD2 covers 8 bases. Germline V lookup: CDR1 SEHNR, CDR2 FQNEAQ (reference sequence). V was clipped by 5 bases and J by 8 bases; unmatched bases: 5. This CDR3 has 13 residues. The CDR3 spells CASSIGRADEQFF. As DNA, the CDR3 is TGTGCCAGCAGCATCGGGAGGGCTGATGAGCAGTTCTTC.

This clonotype was recorded once. This chain links TRBV9 with TRBJ2-7; D ambiguous. Trimming stripped 3 bases from V and 7 bases from J, with 14 bases between. The CDR3 runs 13 residues. CDR1 is SGDLS, CDR2 YYNGEE, per germline. The CDR3 is CASSAFWGSEQYF. CDR3 DNA sequence: TGTGCCAGCAGCGCGTTTTGGGGAAGTGAGCAGTACTTC.